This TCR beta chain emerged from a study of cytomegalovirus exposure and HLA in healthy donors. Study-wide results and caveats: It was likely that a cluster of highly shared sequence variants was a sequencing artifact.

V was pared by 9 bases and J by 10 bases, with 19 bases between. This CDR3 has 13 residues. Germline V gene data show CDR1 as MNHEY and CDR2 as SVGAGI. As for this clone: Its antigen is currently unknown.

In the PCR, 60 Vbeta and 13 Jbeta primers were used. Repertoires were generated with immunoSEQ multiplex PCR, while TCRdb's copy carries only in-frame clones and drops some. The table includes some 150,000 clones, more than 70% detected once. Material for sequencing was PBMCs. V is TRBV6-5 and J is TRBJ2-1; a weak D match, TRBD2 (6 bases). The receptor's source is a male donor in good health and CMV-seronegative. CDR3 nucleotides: TGTGCCAGTAGACGGGACTTATTAGAGGAGCAGTTCTTC. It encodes CASRRDLLEEQFF.